The 14 T cell receptor beta chains given below trace back to one sample, sequenced in a study of blood T cells in healthy people across ages. The authors ran a second PCR of 7 to 11 cycles using a sample-barcoded 5' primer and a J-beta primer mix. Each CDR3 protein is one row after TCRdb ran MiXCR on the 5' RACE reads. This table holds over 1.5 million distinct CDR3 sequences, about 50% found once. Sequenced: blood. All receptors come from a woman aged 40 to 50 in good health.

The table lists this clonotype with a few counts. V is TRBV7-2 and J is TRBJ2-1; 9 bases agree with TRBD1. This CDR3 is 15 amino acids long. The junction had 6 bases not matched to a gene; V was cut back by 4 bases and J by 5 bases. Germline V lookup: CDR1 SGHTA, CDR2 FQGNSA. CDR3 region: CASSSGQGPNNEQFF. In DNA form, the CDR3 reads TGTGCCAGCAGCTCCGGACAGGGGCCTAACAATGAGCAGTTCTTC.

Here the CDR3 DNA reads TGCAGCTACGGGGGGGCCCCCATCTTTGAGCAGTACTTC. The encoded protein is CSYGGAPIFEQYF. The chain uses TRBV29-1 and TRBJ2-1; 8 positions agree with TRBD2. The better agreement between TRBJ2-7 and the DNA end casts doubt on the J call. This CDR3 spans 13 amino acids. From germline, CDR1 is SQVTM and CDR2 ANQGSEA.

This clonotype has more than one count but fewer than ten. The chain uses TRBV7-3 and TRBJ2-3, with 13 bases identical to TRBD2. The germline V gene encodes CDR1 SGHTA and CDR2 FQGTGA. V lost 3 bases and J lost 3; bases outside the gene matches: 18. The CDR3 totals 21 residues. CDR3: CASSFRVGTSGEGFRTDTQYF. CDR3 nucleotides: TGTGCCAGCAGCTTTAGAGTGGGGACTAGCGGGGAGGGTTTTCGGACAGATACGCAGTATTTT. Filled out from reference TRBV7-3 and TRBJ2-3, the complete variable domain reads GAGVSQTPSNKVTEKGKYVELRCDPISGHTALYWYRQSLGQGPEFLIYFQGTGAADDSGLPNDRFFAVRPEGSVSTLKIQRTERGDSAVYLCASSFRVGTSGEGFRTDTQYFGPGTRLTVL.

A few counts support this clonotype. The junction does not match germline at one end; this may be a read error. This chain connects TRBV27 to TRBJ2-5; D is undetermined. The CDR3 has 12 residues. Germline CDR1 reads MNHEY; CDR2 reads SMNVEV (reference sequence). The CDR3 loop reads CASRLSGETQYF. Written as DNA, the CDR3 is TGTGCCAGCAGGTTATCTGGGGAGACCCAGTACTTC.

The chain recombines TRBV10-3 with TRBJ2-3, with D perhaps TRBD2 (6 bases). V was trimmed by 6 bases and J by 2 bases, leaving 18 bases between them. CDR1 ENHRY and CDR2 SYGVKD come from the germline V gene. This CDR3 comprises 16 residues. For the CDR3, the DNA is TGTGCCATCAGCTCCCCCGGGACTGATTACACAGATACGCAGTATTTT. Its translation: CAISSPGTDYTDTQYF.

This sequence joins TRBV19 and TRBJ2-6; 10 nucleotides agree with TRBD1. CDR1 and CDR2 (germline): LNHDA, SQIVND (reference sequence). V was pared by 5 bases and J by 0 bases, with 7 bases of the junction left unmatched. The length of the CDR3 is 18 residues. CDR3 protein: CASSVRTGGTSGANVLTF. The CDR3 nucleotides are TGTGCCAGTAGTGTCCGGACAGGGGGAACCTCTGGGGCCAACGTCCTGACTTTC.

V usage is TRBV3-1 and J usage is TRBJ2-4; D gene unclear. Germline assignment: CDR1 LGHDT and CDR2 YNNKEL (reference sequence). V gave up 1 base and J gave up 3 bases, with 13 bases separating them. The CDR3 has 16 amino acids. CDR3 loop: CASSQGAEGVKNIQYF. DNA for the CDR3: TGTGCCAGCAGCCAAGGCGCAGAAGGTGTCAAAAACATTCAGTACTTC.

As to this clonotype: The junction differs from germline at one of its ends, possibly a read error. The rearrangement links TRBV7-9 to TRBJ1-2, with TRBD1 as a possible D gene (6 bases). Germline values: CDR1 SEHNR, CDR2 FQNEAQ (reference sequence). The CDR3 is made up of 16 amino acids. DNA of the CDR3: TGTGCCAGCAGCTCACCTCAGGACAGAGGCCTCTATGCCTACACCTTC. The encoded protein is CASSSPQDRGLYAYTF.

The table lists this clonotype with a few counts. V usage is TRBV6-6 and J usage is TRBJ1-2; D not resolved. The CDR3 is 15 residues long. Per germline, CDR1 MNHNY and CDR2 SVGAGI (reference sequence). Trimming cost V 1 base and J 1 base, with 10 bases left between them. This CDR3 is CASSYYLGVNYGYTF. The CDR3 DNA follows: TGTGCCAGCAGTTACTACCTAGGTGTTAACTATGGCTACACCTTC.

Points on this clonotype: An end of the junction differs from the germline gene, which may be a read error. The V and J genes are TRBV13 and TRBJ2-1, with D uncertain. The CDR3 extends over 20 amino acids. Germline V CDR1 and CDR2: PRHDT, FYEKMQ (reference sequence). The CDR3 loop is CASSLKFLLGLSPTYSEQFF. The CDR3 bases are TGTGCCAGCAGCTTAAAATTCTTGTTGGGCTTGAGTCCAACCTACAGTGAGCAGTTCTTC.

This chain connects TRBV20-1 to TRBJ1-2, with TRBD1 as a possible D gene (6 bases). The CDR3 loop spans 15 amino acids. The germline V and J ends were trimmed by 0 bases and 6 bases, with 17 bases remaining between them. From germline, CDR1 is DFQATT and CDR2 SNEGSKA (reference sequence). In DNA form, the CDR3 reads TGCAGTGCTAGAGATCAAGGGGGGTTTGAGGATGGCTACACCTTC. The encoded protein is CSARDQGGFEDGYTF.

Of note for this clonotype: Mismatch with germline at one junction end may stem from a read error. The chain employs TRBV7-2 and TRBJ1-5; D unresolved. Germline CDR1 is SGHTA and CDR2 is FQGNSA. CDR3 length: 12 amino acids. The CDR3 here is CASSHHGQSQHF. Written as DNA, the CDR3 is TGCGCCAGCAGTCATCACGGGCAGTCCCAGCATTTT.

V is TRBV7-3 and J is TRBJ2-5; 9 bases are shared with TRBD1. CDR3 length: 16 amino acids. The V gene's germline CDR1 is SGHTA and CDR2 FQGTGA. With V trimmed by 5 bases and J by 3 bases, 10 bases remained unmatched. The DNA for the CDR3 is TGTGCCAGCAGCCGGGCCGGGACAGGGAAAAAAGAGACCCAGTACTTC. This sequence encodes CASSRAGTGKKETQYF. Variable domain in full (rest from reference TRBV7-3 and TRBJ2-5): GAGVSQTPSNKVTEKGKYVELRCDPISGHTALYWYRQSLGQGPEFLIYFQGTGAADDSGLPNDRFFAVRPEGSVSTLKIQRTERGDSAVYLCASSRAGTGKKETQYFGPGTRLLVL.

J is TRBJ2-2 and V is TRBV6-6, with 11 nucleotides matching TRBD2. This CDR3 comprises 16 residues. The junction had 5 bases not matched to a gene; V was cut back by 2 bases and J by 6 bases. CDR1 and CDR2 from the germline V gene are MNHNY and SVGAGI (reference sequence). The CDR3 region is CASSYVAGGPAGELFF. CDR3 bases: TGTGCCAGCAGTTACGTAGCGGGGGGGCCAGCCGGGGAGCTGTTTTTT.